These 9 T cell receptor beta chains share one sample of origin, sequenced in a study of blood T cell repertoires in COVID-19. The assay was immunoSEQ multiplex PCR, and TCRdb's table has in-frame clones only and misses some. Of approximately 200,000 clones in the sample, 88% were seen once. The sequencing sample was made of peripheral blood. The receptors were sampled from a man aged 18 to 30 with active or convalescent COVID-19.

This chain connects TRBV27 to TRBJ2-5, with 8 nucleotides matching TRBD1. With 5 bases clipped from V and 6 bases from J, the junction kept 11 bases outside the gene matches. CDR1 is MNHEY and CDR2 is SMNVEV in the germline V gene (reference sequence). The CDR3 runs to 15 residues. CDR3 DNA: TGTGCCAGCAGTAGCCCCCAGGGGGCCCGTCAGACCCAGTACTTC. Its translation: CASSSPQGARQTQYF.

This chain joins TRBV18 and TRBJ1-1; TRBD1 agrees at 7 bases. CDR3 size: 15 residues. Unmatched junction bases numbered 6, after V lost 3 bases and J lost 2 bases. CDR1 and CDR2 (germline): KGHSH, LQKENI. Here the CDR3 reads CASSPTTGVNTEAFF. The DNA for the CDR3 is TGTGCCAGCTCACCCACCACAGGGGTAAACACTGAAGCTTTCTTT.

This clone was seen a single time. CDR3 bases: TGTGCCAGCAGCCAAGATTCTCCAAGTCGCGCAAAACTGTTTTTT. It encodes CASSQDSPSRAKLFF. This sequence joins TRBV3-1 (or the pseudogene TRBV3-2) and TRBJ1-4; D unresolved. The CDR3 is 15 amino acids. Germline values: CDR1 LGHDT, CDR2 YNNKEL (reference sequence). Trimming took off 0 bases at V and 10 bases at J, with 15 bases between the two ends.

This chain uses TRBV12-5 with TRBJ1-1; D perhaps matches TRBD1 (6 bases). V shed 2 bases and J shed 0 bases, with 7 bases lying between them. In germline, CDR1 is LGHNT, CDR2 FRNRAP. CDR3 length: 14 amino acids. The CDR3 region has the DNA TGTGCTAGTGGTTTGACAGGGATGAACACTGAAGCTTTCTTT. The encoded protein is CASGLTGMNTEAFF.

This clone was seen a handful of times. J is TRBJ1-5 and V is TRBV6-6; 12 positions match TRBD1. Germline CDR1 and CDR2: MNHNY and SVGAGI (reference sequence). CDR3 length: 18 amino acids. The trim removed 5 bases at V and 0 bases at J, leaving 8 bases unmatched. CDR3 nucleotide sequence: TGTGCCAGCAGTCGGACGGGACAGGGGGCGCGTAGCAATCAGCCCCAGCATTTT. Its protein product is CASSRTGQGARSNQPQHF.

The chain recombines TRBV6-2 or TRBV6-3 with TRBJ2-7; TRBD2 matches 7 bases. In germline, CDR1 is MNHEY, CDR2 SVGEGT. The V segment lost 5 bases and the J segment 5 bases; nucleotides outside the gene matches: 12. The length of the CDR3 is 15 residues. This CDR3 reads CASSGGLRESDEQYF. The CDR3 DNA is TGTGCCAGCAGTGGCGGCCTGCGGGAGTCGGACGAGCAGTACTTC.

This sequence joins TRBV5-5 and TRBJ2-7, with unresolved D. The CDR3 runs 12 residues. The germline V and J ends were trimmed by 1 base and 4 bases, with 6 bases remaining between them. The germline V gene has CDR1 SGHKS and CDR2 YYEKEE (reference sequence). CDR3 sequence: CASSLLEYEQYF. CDR3 sequence (DNA): TGTGCCAGCAGCTTGCTCGAGTACGAGCAGTACTTC.

The CDR3, as DNA: TGTGCCACCAGTGATGAGATAGCGGTCCGCTACAATGAGCAGTTCTTC. Amino acids: CATSDEIAVRYNEQFF. The rearrangement joins TRBV24-1 to TRBJ2-1; the D gene is possibly TRBD2 (6 bases). Germline CDR1 is KGHDR and CDR2 is SFDVKD. The germline V and J ends were trimmed by 3 bases and 3 bases, with 14 bases remaining between them. The CDR3 is made up of 16 amino acids.

The chain recombines TRBV6-5 with TRBJ2-1; 11 bases align to TRBD2. The ends lost 6 bases at V and 7 bases at J; junction bases unmatched: 8. This CDR3 is 15 amino acids long. Looked up from germline, CDR1 is MNHEY and CDR2 is SVGAGI. CDR3 sequence: CASSVGLADGNEQFF. CDR3 in DNA: TGTGCCAGCAGCGTGGGACTAGCGGACGGGAATGAGCAGTTCTTC.